Following are 24 T cell receptor beta chains from one sample sequenced in a study of blood T cell repertoires in COVID-19. The table came from immunoSEQ multiplex PCR; TCRdb's copy has only in-frame clones and leaves some out. The table includes a few hundred thousand clones, about 86% detected once. Sequencing was carried out using peripheral blood. The receptors were sampled from a woman aged 45-60 years with acute or convalescent COVID-19.

This chain links TRBV19 with TRBJ1-5; 9 positions agree with TRBD1. J lost 6 bases, V lost 7 bases, and 10 bases had no gene match. There are 15 residues in the CDR3. CDR1 and CDR2 from the germline V gene are LNHDA and SQIVND (reference sequence). The CDR3: CASKQQGANSQPQHF. CDR3 bases: TGTGCCAGTAAGCAACAGGGGGCGAATAGTCAGCCCCAGCATTTT.

The chain joins TRBV19 to TRBJ1-2; D is possibly TRBD1 (6 bases). The CDR3 covers 12 residues. From germline, CDR1 is LNHDA and CDR2 SQIVND (reference sequence). V lost 6 bases and J lost 6, with 11 bases in between. DNA for the CDR3: TGTGCCAGTAGGGAACAGGGAGATGGCTACACCTTC. As protein: CASREQGDGYTF. Full variable domain (outside the CDR3, taken from reference TRBV19 and TRBJ1-2): DGGITQSPKYLFRKEGQNVTLSCEQNLNHDAMYWYRQDPGQGLRLIYYSQIVNDFQKGDIAEGYSVSREKKESFPLTVTSAQKNPTAFYLCASREQGDGYTFGSGTRLTVV.

The rearrangement links TRBV5-1 to TRBJ1-2; TRBD1 aligns across 8 bases. V shed 4 bases, J shed 0 bases, and the junction held 2 bases outside the gene matches. Germline lookup yields CDR1 SGHRS and CDR2 YFSETQ. The CDR3 has 14 residues. Here the CDR3 DNA reads TGCGCCAGCAGCACGGACAGGGCTAACTATGGCTACACCTTC. Residues: CASSTDRANYGYTF.

V gene TRBV9 combines with J gene TRBJ2-1, with 7 bases aligning to TRBD2. The V gene end was trimmed by 4 bases and the J gene end by 7 bases; junction bases not matched to a gene: 5. CDR1 is SGDLS and CDR2 is YYNGEE in the germline V gene. There are 13 residues in the CDR3. CDR3 DNA sequence: TGTGCCAGCAGCAGAGGGGAGGGAAATGAGCAGTTCTTC. Its translation: CASSRGEGNEQFF.

The chain couples TRBV5-6 to TRBJ2-5; D remains unclear. The CDR3 is 15 residues long. V was clipped by 4 bases and J by 0 bases, with 13 bases between them. Germline CDR1 and CDR2: SGHDT and YYEEEE. CDR3 residues: CASSDLRLDQETQYF. For the CDR3, the DNA is TGTGCCAGCAGCGATTTACGACTGGACCAAGAGACCCAGTACTTC.

For the CDR3, the DNA is TGCGCCAGCAGCTGGGGCGGGGACGCAGGGTTTGGCTACACCTTC. It codes for CASSWGGDAGFGYTF. The genes are TRBV5-1 and TRBJ1-2, with a possible D match to TRBD1 (5 bases). V lost 3 bases, J lost 7 bases, and 19 bases lay in between. Germline CDR1 is SGHRS and CDR2 is YFSETQ. There are 15 residues in the CDR3.

This clone was detected a few times. The V gene is TRBV2, the J gene TRBJ2-5; D remains ambiguous. CDR3 length: 11 residues. V was cut by 7 bases and J by 5 bases, with 8 bases left in between. CDR1 SNHLY and CDR2 FYNNEI come from the germline V gene. CDR3 in DNA: TGTGCCAGCACTCGGGTGGAGACCCAGTACTTC. It is translated as CASTRVETQYF.

The rearrangement joins TRBV20-1 to TRBJ1-4; no clear D gene. V was shortened by 3 bases and J by 8 bases, with 13 bases between the two germline ends. Per the germline V gene, CDR1 is DFQATT and CDR2 is SNEGSKA (reference sequence). The CDR3 loop spans 13 amino acids. The chain's CDR3 is CSASETPGEKLFF. CDR3 coding DNA: TGCAGTGCTAGTGAAACCCCGGGGGAAAAACTGTTTTTT.

This rearrangement joins TRBV6-5 to TRBJ1-2, with TRBD1 matching 8 bases. The CDR3 is 15 residues long. Germline V gene lookup returns CDR1 MNHEY and CDR2 SVGAGI. Trimming at V came to 1 base and at J to 8 bases, leaving 9 bases not matched to a gene. The CDR3 sequence is CASSYFGGQVGGYTF. DNA of the CDR3: TGTGCCAGCAGTTACTTTGGGGGACAGGTGGGCGGCTACACCTTC.

The chain links TRBV29-1 to TRBJ1-1; a weak D match, TRBD1 (5 bases). Trimming stripped 7 bases from V and 5 bases from J, with 8 bases between. Germline values: CDR1 SQVTM, CDR2 ANQGSEA. The CDR3 covers 10 residues. The CDR3 DNA reads as TGCAGCGGTCGGGGGACTGAAGCTTTCTTT. This gives the protein CSGRGTEAFF.

The J gene is TRBJ2-7, the V gene TRBV30; TRBD1 matches at 8 bases. The CDR3 is 12 residues long. The germline V gene has CDR1 GTSNPN and CDR2 SVGIG (reference sequence). V shed 1 base, J shed 6 bases, and the junction held 2 bases outside the gene matches. CDR3 DNA sequence: TGTGCCTGGAGTGCGACAGGGGCCGAGCAGTACTTC. It translates to CAWSATGAEQYF.

The chain uses TRBV6-6 and TRBJ2-5, with D possibly matching TRBD1 (6 bases). From germline, CDR1 is MNHNY and CDR2 SVGAGI (reference sequence). CDR3 length: 12 residues. With 5 bases removed from V and 9 bases from J, the gap between germline ends came to 13 bases. For the CDR3, the DNA is TGTGCCAGCAGTGAGGGGGAAGGGGCCCAGTACTTC. Translated, it gives CASSEGEGAQYF.

The chain uses TRBV7-9 and TRBJ2-2, with 7 bases lining up with TRBD1. Germline V gene lookup returns CDR1 SEHNR and CDR2 FQNEAQ (reference sequence). Germline trimming cut 4 bases from V and 0 bases from J; bases unmatched to any gene: 2. CDR3 length equals 15 residues. CDR3 DNA sequence: TGTGCCAGCAGCTCTGGGACAGCGAACACCGGGGAGCTGTTTTTT. Translated: CASSSGTANTGELFF.

This chain connects TRBV6-5 to TRBJ1-1, with TRBD1 matching over 9 bases. J gave up 4 bases and V 7 bases, and 4 bases lay outside the gene matches. Germline CDR1 reads MNHEY; CDR2 reads SVGAGI. The CDR3 has 13 residues. The chain's CDR3 is CASTATGGTEAFF. The CDR3 bases are TGTGCCAGCACCGCGACAGGGGGCACTGAAGCTTTCTTT.

This chain links TRBV19 with TRBJ1-5, with D hard to call. Between the trimmed V and J ends, which lost 3 bases and 4 bases, there was a span of 10 bases. Per the germline V gene, CDR1 is LNHDA and CDR2 is SQIVND (reference sequence). This CDR3 is built from 14 residues. CDR3 in amino acids: CASSISRVNQPQHF. The DNA of the CDR3 is TGTGCCAGTAGTATCAGTCGGGTTAATCAGCCCCAGCATTTT. Full variable domain (rest looked up from reference TRBV19 and TRBJ1-5): DGGITQSPKYLFRKEGQNVTLSCEQNLNHDAMYWYRQDPGQGLRLIYYSQIVNDFQKGDIAEGYSVSREKKESFPLTVTSAQKNPTAFYLCASSISRVNQPQHFGDGTRLSIL.

The chain carries TRBV5-1 and TRBJ2-2; 9 nucleotides agree with TRBD1. Germline values: CDR1 SGHRS, CDR2 YFSETQ. This CDR3 has 16 residues. After removal of 4 bases from V and 1 base from J, the junction contained 5 bases not matched to a gene. CDR3 sequence reads: CASSNQGQGNTGELFF. CDR3 DNA: TGCGCCAGCAGCAATCAGGGACAGGGGAACACCGGGGAGCTGTTTTTT.

V usage is TRBV6-5 and J usage is TRBJ1-5; 7 positions agree with TRBD1. Trimming at V came to 5 bases and at J to 0 bases, leaving 4 bases not matched to a gene. The CDR3 covers 15 residues. Germline V gene sequence: CDR1 MNHEY, CDR2 SVGAGI. Here the CDR3 reads CASSRDSYSNQPQHF. CDR3 DNA: TGTGCCAGCAGTCGGGACAGTTATAGCAATCAGCCCCAGCATTTT.

This clone was seen only once. V and J are TRBV29-1 and TRBJ2-1; 13 positions match TRBD2. V shed 3 bases and J 0 bases; nucleotides not matched to a gene: 5. Germline V gives CDR1 SQVTM, CDR2 ANQGSEA. This CDR3 contains 17 residues. CDR3 in DNA: TGCAGCGTTGAGGGACTAGCGGGGCGCAGCTCCTACAATGAGCAGTTCTTC. Translation: CSVEGLAGRSSYNEQFF.

The chain couples TRBV27 to TRBJ2-7, with 9 nucleotides matching TRBD1. The CDR3 totals 12 residues. In germline, CDR1 is MNHEY, CDR2 SMNVEV (reference sequence). The junction had 6 bases not matched to a gene; V was cut back by 10 bases and J by 5 bases. The CDR3 reads CATRTGVDEQYF. The CDR3 DNA is TGTGCCACCCGGACAGGGGTCGACGAGCAGTACTTC.

V and J are TRBV2 and TRBJ2-5, with TRBD2 identical over 13 bases. CDR1 is SNHLY and CDR2 is FYNNEI in the germline V gene. V shed 7 bases, J shed 5 bases, and the junction held 1 base outside the gene matches. This CDR3 is 13 amino acids long. The chain's CDR3 is CASKGLAGETQYF. The CDR3 nucleotides are TGTGCCAGCAAGGGACTAGCGGGGGAGACCCAGTACTTC.

The V and J genes are TRBV2 and TRBJ2-3; 8 positions match TRBD1. The CDR3 is 18 residues long. Germline values: CDR1 SNHLY, CDR2 FYNNEI. The ends lost 7 bases at V and 1 base at J; junction bases unmatched: 16. DNA for the CDR3: TGTGCCAGCAACGAACCCCGTACAGGGGGACAGGGCACAGATACGCAGTATTTT. Protein product: CASNEPRTGGQGTDTQYF.

The V gene is TRBV5-6, the J gene TRBJ2-1; 8 nucleotides agree with TRBD1. CDR1 and CDR2 from the germline V gene are SGHDT and YYEEEE. Losses at the gene ends were 4 bases for V and 6 bases for J; bases not matched to a gene: 6. This CDR3 is 14 amino acids long. Here the CDR3 DNA reads TGTGCCAGCAGCCTAGGACAGGGAGTCAATGAGCAGTTCTTC. Protein sequence: CASSLGQGVNEQFF. Using reference TRBV5-6 and TRBJ2-1 for the parts outside the CDR3, the full variable domain is DAGVTQSPTHLIKTRGQQVTLRCSPKSGHDTVSWYQQALGQGPQFIFQYYEEEERQRGNFPDRFSGHQFPNYSSELNVNALLLGDSALYLCASSLGQGVNEQFFGPGTRLTVL.

The chain has TRBV18 and TRBJ1-2, with TRBD1 matching over 7 bases. The CDR3 is 15 amino acids. In germline, CDR1 is KGHSH, CDR2 LQKENI. Losses at the gene ends were 0 bases for V and 1 base for J; bases not matched to a gene: 2. The CDR3 is CASSPPTGYNYGYTF. The CDR3 coding sequence is TGTGCCAGCTCACCACCGACAGGGTATAACTATGGCTACACCTTC.

V is TRBV9 and J is TRBJ2-7; the D gene is possibly TRBD2 (5 bases). The CDR3 spans 15 residues. The ends were cut back, 4 bases at V and 0 bases at J, with 14 bases in the middle. In germline, CDR1 is SGDLS, CDR2 YYNGEE. The CDR3 DNA sequence: TGTGCCAGCAGCTCCGGAGGCCCTAGCTCCTACGAGCAGTACTTC. Protein product: CASSSGGPSSYEQYF.